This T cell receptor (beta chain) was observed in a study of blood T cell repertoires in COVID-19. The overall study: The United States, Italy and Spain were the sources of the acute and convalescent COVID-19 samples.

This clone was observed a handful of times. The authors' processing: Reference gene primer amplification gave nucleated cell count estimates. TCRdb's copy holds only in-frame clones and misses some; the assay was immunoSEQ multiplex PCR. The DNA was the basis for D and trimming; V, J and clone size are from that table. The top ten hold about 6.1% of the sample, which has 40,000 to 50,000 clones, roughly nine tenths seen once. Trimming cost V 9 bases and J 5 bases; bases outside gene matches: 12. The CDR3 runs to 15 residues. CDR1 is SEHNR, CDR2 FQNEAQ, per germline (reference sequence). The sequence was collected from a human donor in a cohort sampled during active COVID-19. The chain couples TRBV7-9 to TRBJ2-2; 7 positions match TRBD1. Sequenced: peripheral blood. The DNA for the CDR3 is TGTGCCAGTTCCCCACGAGGGGGCGCAACCGGGGAGCTGTTTTTT. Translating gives CASSPRGGATGELFF.